This TCR beta chain was recorded in a study of T cell responses to AZD1222 COVID-19 vaccine (dated by TCRdb to the early 2020s). Regarding the complete study: Because spike-specific TCR depth and breadth did not differ between the two schedules, AZD1222 recipients who got a second dose at roughly 4 weeks were pooled with those who got a second dose at roughly 12 weeks. TCR sequencing covered roughly 230 trial participants: 200 to 210 given two doses of AZD1222 and 26 given two doses of MenACWY control vaccine. Trial participants were enrolled by age into subgroups of 18-55, 56-69 and 70-plus years, and around 150, 29 and 61 TCR-sequenced participants, respectively, were included in these subgroups. The paper's findings and limits, for the study overall: A significant rise in spike-specific TCR breadth and depth was observed after two AZD1222 doses relative to day 0 and relative to MenACWY recipients. Participants were mostly white British and included more females than males, and it was suggested by the authors that clonal diversity may have been underestimated. Epitopes outside the regions mutated in the B.1.351 and B.1.1.7 variants were reportedly recognized by nearly half of the unique spike-specific TCRs. The 56-69-year group was small, and its depth increase did not reach significance, likely because of low power. The vaccine-associated CD4 TCRs covered the entire spike protein, and the dominant responses fell in regions 160-218 and 743-854. Only 5 to 7 AZD1222 recipients were SARS-CoV-2 seropositive at baseline, limiting conclusions about previously exposed vaccinees. Because no day 14 peak-response samples were available, the repertoires could be characterized only after the peak T cell response.

The CDR3 regions of human TCRbeta chains were analyzed by immunosequencing. The source study handled its data this way. Repertoire TCRs were matched against a reference library of SARS-CoV-2-specific TCRs generated with the MIRA antigen-specificity platform. Breadth was defined as the fraction of unique TCRs that were SARS-CoV-2-associated. Depth was defined as the fraction of total T cells that were SARS-CoV-2-associated. Using the MIRA data, each spike-specific TCR was mapped to the spike region that the TCR reacts to and placed in a CD4 or CD8 class. Log10-transformed breadth and depth values were compared by one-way ANOVA with Sidak's multiple comparisons tests. TCRdb mirrors the immuneACCESS table, restricted to in-frame sequences. Some clones are absent from its copies; in checked studies, under half trace to an unresolved V gene, and the reason for the others is unknown. The V and J calls and clone size come from that table; D and trimming were worked out from the DNA. The sample table lists roughly 190,000 clones, roughly 91% of them with a count of one. Of the sample, 0.95% to 1% falls within the top ten clones.

The time point label for this specimen denotes: baseline before first vaccination. Vaccinee samples came from UK trials COV001 and COV002, including a single-blind randomized controlled phase 2/3 trial of AZD1222 (ChAdOx1 nCoV-19) in healthy adults. Trial participant PBMC samples were collected at day 0 and day 28 after the second dose for TCRbeta chain sequencing. This clone was found once. Its binding antigen is unknown. The input lacks base qualities; no much larger clone sits a single base away. Per the germline V gene, ENHRY is the CDR1 and SYGVKD is the CDR2. The CDR3 sequence holds 18 residues, the cysteine and phenylalanine included. Just CDR3 DNA is preserved here, 54 bases in frame from base 1. Trimmed from V: 5 bases; trimmed from J: 10 bases; junction bases lacking a gene match: 15.

The sequencing here drew on peripheral blood, taken on day 0 of AZD1222 vaccination. The chain is assembled from TRBV10-3 and TRBJ1-6, with 12 bases in between that match TRBD1. The sequence came from an adult in good health. The nucleotides are TGTGCCATCAGTACCGCCCGGGGACAGGGGGCGGCCTGGTCACCCCTCCACTTT. The encoded protein is CAISTARGQGAAWSPLHF.